Listed below are T cell receptor beta chains from one sample, sequenced in a study of TIL therapy for anti-PD-1-resistant metastatic lung cancer. The data were produced by immunoSEQ multiplex PCR, yet TCRdb's version contains in-frame clones alone and is incomplete. The table includes some 50,000 clones, around 79% detected once. Sequencing was performed on blood, taken at baseline. The receptors derive from a man between 65 and 85 years old with non-small cell lung cancer. The CDR3 runs from the conserved cysteine through the conserved F or W. Each record gives: J gene, D gene, V gene, clone size, CDR3 length, CDR3 DNA, CDR3 protein. D genes are given only for firm matches. The size entry is marked missing in some rows and otherwise reads once, few, many or a size class.

>TRBJ2-3|NA|TRBV19|NA|16
TGTGCCAGTAGTATAGATCTTGCGGAGACCACAGATACGCAGTATTTT
CASSIDLAETTDTQYF
>TRBJ2-5|NA|TRBV14|NA|15
TGTGCCAGCAGCCAAGCTATGAAGTACCAAGAGACCCAGTACTTC
CASSQAMKYQETQYF
>TRBJ2-2|NA|TRBV9|NA|14
TGTGCCAGCAGCCCCCAGATGAACACCGGGGAGCTGTTTTTT
CASSPQMNTGELFF
>TRBJ1-5|TRBD1|TRBV28|few|14
TGTGCCAGCAGACCGGGACAGTTCAATCAGCCCCAGCATTTT
CASRPGQFNQPQHF
>TRBJ2-2|NA|TRBV28|NA|15
TGTGCCAGCAGTTCACCGGGTACCAGGACCGGGGAGCTGTTTTTT
CASSSPGTRTGELFF
>TRBJ2-1|NA|TRBV9|NA|10
TGTGCCAGTGGGTACAATGAGCAGTTCTTC
CASGYNEQFF
>TRBJ2-1|NA|TRBV1|NA|14
TGCACCAGCAGCCGGGACAGGTCCTACAATGAGCAGTTCTTC
CTSSRDRSYNEQFF
>TRBJ2-1|TRBD1|TRBV5-4|NA|16
TGTGCCAGCAGCCCCGGTTATGAGGGGGCCCGGAATGAGCAGTTCTTC
CASSPGYEGARNEQFF
>TRBJ1-1|NA|TRBV27|NA|15
TGTGCCAGCAGTTTATCGGGGCGGGGGTCCCTAGGAGCTTTCTTT
CASSLSGRGSLGAFF
>TRBJ2-3|NA|TRBV11-1|NA|15
TGTGCCAGCAGCCCCGGGCAACGGGGGACAGATACGCAGTATTTT
CASSPGQRGTDTQYF
>TRBJ2-7|NA|TRBV12-1|NA|17
TGTGCCAGCAGCTTTAACTGGACTAGCGGGCCGACCTACGAGCAGTACTTC
CASSFNWTSGPTYEQYF
>TRBJ2-5|NA|TRBV6-5|NA|14
TGTGCCAGCAGTTATGCCGACAGGCAAGAGACCCAGTACTTC
CASSYADRQETQYF
>TRBJ1-2|NA|TRBV10-3|NA|17
TGTGCCATCAGTGATAATGATGCGGACAGCACCTCCTATGGCTACACCTTC
CAISDNDADSTSYGYTF
>TRBJ1-1|NA|TRBV14|few|15
TGTGCCAGCAGCCAAGTTTCTGGGTGGAACACTGAAGCTTTCTTT
CASSQVSGWNTEAFF
>TRBJ2-7|TRBD1|TRBV5-1|once|17
TGCGCCAGCAGCTTGGAGAGTCCCGGACAGGGCCCCTACGAGCAGTACTTC
CASSLESPGQGPYEQYF
>TRBJ2-5|NA|TRBV18|NA|13
TGTGCCAGCTCACCAGGCCTCCAAGAGACCCAGTACTTC
CASSPGLQETQYF
>TRBJ2-5|NA|TRBV4-1|NA|14
TGCGCCAGCAGCCAAGTTTCGGGGCAAGAGACCCAGTACTTC
CASSQVSGQETQYF
>TRBJ2-7|TRBD1|TRBV11-2|NA|14
TGTGCCAGCAGCTTTTGGACAGGGGAGGTCGAGCAGTACTTC
CASSFWTGEVEQYF
>TRBJ2-1|TRBD2|TRBV7-9|NA|15
TGTGCCAGCAGTTCCGGGACTAGCGGACTTAATGAGCAGTTCTTC
CASSSGTSGLNEQFF
>TRBJ2-7|NA|TRBV28|NA|12
TGTGCCAGCAGGGCCACGGGAGACGAGCAGTACTTC
CASRATGDEQYF
>TRBJ2-1|TRBD2|TRBV7-6|NA|16
TGTGCCAGCAGCTCGTTGACTAGCGGGACCTACAATGAGCAGTTCTTC
CASSSLTSGTYNEQFF
>TRBJ1-2|TRBD1|TRBV6-5|NA|12
TGTGCCAGCTCTCAGGGGGCCTGGGGCTACACCTTC
CASSQGAWGYTF